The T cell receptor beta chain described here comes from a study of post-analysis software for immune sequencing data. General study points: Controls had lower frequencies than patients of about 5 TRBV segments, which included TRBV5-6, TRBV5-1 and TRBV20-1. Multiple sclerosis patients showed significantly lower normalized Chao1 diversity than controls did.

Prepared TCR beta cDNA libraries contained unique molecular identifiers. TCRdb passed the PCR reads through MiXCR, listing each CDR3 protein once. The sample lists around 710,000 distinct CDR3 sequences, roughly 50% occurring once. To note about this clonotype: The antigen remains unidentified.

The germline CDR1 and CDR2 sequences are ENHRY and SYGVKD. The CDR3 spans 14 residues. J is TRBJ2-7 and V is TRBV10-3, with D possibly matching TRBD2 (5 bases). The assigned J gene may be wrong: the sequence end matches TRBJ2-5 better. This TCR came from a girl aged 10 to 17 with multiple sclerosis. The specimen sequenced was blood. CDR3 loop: CAISEEGTRGTQYF. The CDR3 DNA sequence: TGTGCCATCAGTGAGGAGGGAACCCGAGGGACCCAGTACTTC.